The 25 T cell receptor beta chains listed next were all sequenced from one sample in a study of OX40 agonist ivuxolimab in advanced cancers. The assay was immunoSEQ multiplex PCR, and TCRdb's table has in-frame clones only and misses some. The sample lists roughly 16,000 clones; around three quarters were seen once. This material consisted of CD4+ or CD8+ T cells sorted from blood, taken in a trial of the OX40 agonist ivuxolimab. The receptors shown here come from an adult with an advanced solid tumor such as melanoma, head and neck, liver or kidney cancer.

The chain recombines TRBV6-1 with TRBJ1-5; D is ambiguous. Germline V gene data show CDR1 as MNHNS and CDR2 as SASEGT. This CDR3 is 14 amino acids long. V gave up 2 bases and J gave up 7 bases, with 12 bases separating them. The CDR3 DNA is TGTGCCAGCAGTGAATTCCGGGGTCGCCAGCCCCAGCATTTT. As protein: CASSEFRGRQPQHF.

The chain couples TRBV5-5 to TRBJ2-3, with 8 bases lining up with TRBD1. CDR3 length equals 20 residues. Germline assignment: CDR1 SGHKS and CDR2 YYEKEE (reference sequence). Trimming at V came to 4 bases and at J to 0 bases, leaving 19 bases not matched to a gene. The CDR3 region has the DNA TGTGCCAGCAGCCGCTACTTGACAGGGGATTACAGGACTAGCACAGATACGCAGTATTTT. Protein: CASSRYLTGDYRTSTDTQYF.

V gene TRBV7-9 combines with J gene TRBJ2-4, with 12 bases aligning to TRBD2. CDR3 length: 15 residues. J was trimmed by 8 bases and V by 5 bases; bases with no gene match: 7. Germline V CDR1 and CDR2: SEHNR, FQNEAQ (reference sequence). The CDR3 coding sequence is TGTGCCAGCAGCAGACCTAGCGGGGGGGCTGACATTCAGTACTTC. Translating gives CASSRPSGGADIQYF.

This clone was observed a few times. The chain joins TRBV4-2 to TRBJ1-2, with D possibly being TRBD1 (5 bases). With 1 base removed from V and 4 bases from J, the gap between germline ends came to 13 bases. This CDR3 spans 15 amino acids. The germline V gene encodes CDR1 LGHNA and CDR2 YNFKEQ. CDR3 nucleotides: TGTGCCAGCAGCCAAGCGATAGGGGCCGTCTATGGCTACACCTTC. It translates to CASSQAIGAVYGYTF.

This sequence joins TRBV27 and TRBJ2-2; no clear D. V shed 3 bases and J shed 0 bases, with 8 bases lying between them. Germline-derived CDR1 and CDR2 are MNHEY and SMNVEV (reference sequence). The CDR3 is made up of 15 amino acids. The CDR3 DNA is TGTGCCAGCAGTTTTTCAAGGCCGAACACCGGGGAGCTGTTTTTT. It yields the protein CASSFSRPNTGELFF.

The chain uses TRBV28 and TRBJ2-3, with 11 nucleotides matching TRBD2. V lost 5 bases, J lost 4 bases, and 5 bases stayed unmatched. The CDR3 has 15 residues. The germline V gene encodes CDR1 MDHEN and CDR2 SYDVKM. CDR3 sequence: CASSLGTSGADTQYF. DNA of the CDR3: TGTGCCAGCAGTCTCGGGACTAGCGGTGCAGATACGCAGTATTTT.

The V call is TRBV4-1, the J call TRBJ1-1; unclear D gene. Germline-derived CDR1 and CDR2 are MGHRA and YSYEKL. This CDR3 is 13 amino acids long. The V end was cut by 0 bases, the J end by 0 bases, with 2 bases between. The CDR3 nucleotides read TGCGCCAGCAGCCAAGAGGTGAACACTGAAGCTTTCTTT. This encodes CASSQEVNTEAFF.

The chain links TRBV4-1 to TRBJ1-2, with D unclear. V was shortened by 3 bases and J by 7 bases, with 15 bases between the two germline ends. Per germline, CDR1 MGHRA and CDR2 YSYEKL. The CDR3 extends over 14 amino acids. The CDR3 DNA sequence: TGCGCCAGCAGCCAGTCAGAAACCTCCGGTGGCTACACCTTC. It specifies CASSQSETSGGYTF.

This clone was counted a few times. The V call is TRBV6-1, the J call TRBJ2-7, with 8 nucleotides matching TRBD1. This CDR3 is 15 amino acids long. The germline CDR1 and CDR2 sequences are MNHNS and SASEGT. The V segment lost 2 bases and the J segment 3 bases; nucleotides outside the gene matches: 6. The CDR3 region has the DNA TGTGCCAGCAGTGAAAGCAGGGGGCAGAGCTACGAGCAGTACTTC. Protein sequence: CASSESRGQSYEQYF.

The chain combines TRBV9 with TRBJ2-1; D ambiguous. The CDR3 has 18 residues. V shed 3 bases and J shed 0 bases, with 19 bases lying between them. Germline-derived CDR1 and CDR2 are SGDLS and YYNGEE. CDR3 sequence (DNA): TGTGCCAGCAGCGACCCGGAGTTCACTGCTTACTCCTACAATGAGCAGTTCTTC. It yields the protein CASSDPEFTAYSYNEQFF.

The rearrangement uses TRBV7-3 and TRBJ2-1, with 8 bases lining up with TRBD2. The CDR3 spans 16 residues. V lost 1 base and J lost 6; bases outside the gene matches: 8. Germline V gene sequence: CDR1 SGHTA, CDR2 FQGTGA. CDR3 nucleotide sequence: TGTGCCAGCAGCTTAATGGGCGGGGGGCTAGGCAATGAGCAGTTCTTC. It yields the protein CASSLMGGGLGNEQFF.

J is TRBJ1-3 and V is TRBV9; D not resolved. V lost 1 base, J lost 0 bases, and 17 bases lay in between. The CDR3 contains 18 residues. The V gene's germline CDR1 is SGDLS and CDR2 YYNGEE. CDR3: CASSVTISGLTSGNTIYF. CDR3 sequence (DNA): TGTGCCAGCAGCGTAACTATCAGCGGGCTTACCTCTGGAAACACCATATATTTT. The entire variable domain, with the rest obtained from reference TRBV9 and TRBJ1-3, is as follows: DSGVTQTPKHLITATGQRVTLRCSPRSGDLSVYWYQQSLDQGLQFLIQYYNGEERAKGNILERFSAQQFPDLHSELNLSSLELGDSALYFCASSVTISGLTSGNTIYFGEGSWLTVV.

CDR3 bases: TGTGCCAGCAGTTACTCTTCTGGGGGCTACGAGCAGTTCTTC. As protein: CASSYSSGGYEQFF. This rearrangement joins TRBV6-5 to TRBJ2-1; D might be TRBD1 (6 bases). CDR1 and CDR2 (germline): MNHEY, SVGAGI. V lost 0 bases, J lost 10 bases, and 13 bases lay in between. The CDR3 totals 14 residues.

The sample holds one count of this clone. The chain has TRBV27 and TRBJ2-5; unclear D gene. CDR1 is MNHEY and CDR2 is SMNVEV in the germline V gene (reference sequence). Trimming cost V 5 bases and J 5 bases, with 21 bases left between them. The CDR3 has 16 amino acids. The DNA for the CDR3 is TGTGCCAGCAGTCTCTCCCGGCTCGATCCAAGGGAGACCCAGTACTTC. Residues: CASSLSRLDPRETQYF.

The rearrangement uses TRBV6-5 and TRBJ2-7, with D hard to call. Germline CDR1 reads MNHEY; CDR2 reads SVGAGI. CDR3 size: 14 residues. V was clipped by 6 bases and J by 6 bases, with 18 bases between them. The CDR3 DNA reads TGTGCCAGCAGCCAGACCCGACCTGGGCGCGAGCAGTACTTC. It encodes CASSQTRPGREQYF.

The gene calls are TRBV23-1 and TRBJ2-7; D not resolved. TRBV23-1 is placed among ORFs of uncertain function. The V end was cut by 7 bases, the J end by 3 bases, with 13 bases between. There are 13 residues in the CDR3. Here the CDR3 reads CASIFRVSYEQYF. CDR3 nucleotides: TGCGCCAGCATATTTCGGGTTAGCTACGAGCAGTACTTC.

This chain links TRBV11-3 with TRBJ1-3; perhaps TRBD1 as D (5 bases). Trimming removed 4 bases from V and 8 bases from J, with 12 bases in between. From germline, CDR1 is SGHNT and CDR2 YENEEA. The CDR3 is 13 amino acids. The CDR3 loop is CASSSRLGDTIYF. The CDR3 nucleotides are TGTGCCAGCAGCTCCCGGTTGGGGGACACCATATATTTT.

This clone was recorded a few times. This chain connects TRBV5-6 to TRBJ1-2; TRBD1 agrees at 7 bases. Germline loops: CDR1 SGHDT, CDR2 YYEEEE. The CDR3 loop spans 17 amino acids. V lost 3 bases, J lost 7 bases, and 18 bases stayed unmatched. CDR3 amino acids: CASSSILAETGERGYTF. CDR3 coding DNA: TGTGCCAGCAGCTCCATCCTCGCTGAAACAGGGGAGCGTGGCTACACCTTC.

The chain carries TRBV11-2 and TRBJ2-1, with a tentative D call TRBD1 (7 bases). The length of the CDR3 is 16 residues. Per germline, CDR1 SGHAT and CDR2 FQNNGV. V lost 4 bases, J lost 4 bases, and 17 bases lay in between. The CDR3 DNA reads as TGTGCCAGCAGCTCCCGCCGGGGGACAGAATACAATGAGCAGTTCTTC. Amino acids: CASSSRRGTEYNEQFF.

This CDR3 is CASRKTGDSEAFF. CDR3 DNA sequence: TGTGCCAGTAGAAAAACAGGGGACTCTGAAGCTTTCTTT. The rearrangement uses TRBV19 and TRBJ1-1; 7 bases are shared with TRBD1. This CDR3 is built from 13 residues. J lost 6 bases, V lost 6 bases, and 7 bases had no gene match. Germline V gives CDR1 LNHDA, CDR2 SQIVND (reference sequence). The full variable domain, completed using reference TRBV19 and TRBJ1-1, is DGGITQSPKYLFRKEGQNVTLSCEQNLNHDAMYWYRQDPGQGLRLIYYSQIVNDFQKGDIAEGYSVSREKKESFPLTVTSAQKNPTAFYLCASRKTGDSEAFFGQGTRLTVV.

The gene calls are TRBV7-9 and TRBJ1-2; D call uncertain. The germline V gene encodes CDR1 SEHNR and CDR2 FQNEAQ (reference sequence). V lost 1 base and J lost 4, with 13 bases in between. The CDR3 spans 15 residues. CDR3 nucleotide sequence: TGTGCCAGCAGCTTAGAGGGCGCCCGCAGCTATGGCTACACCTTC. Translation: CASSLEGARSYGYTF.

The chain is built from TRBV4-1 and TRBJ1-5, with D perhaps matching TRBD1 (6 bases). CDR1 is MGHRA, CDR2 YSYEKL, per germline. The ends were cut back, 4 bases at V and 7 bases at J, with 11 bases in the middle. The CDR3 is made up of 13 amino acids. The CDR3 loop is CASSRQVFQPQHF. The DNA for the CDR3 is TGCGCCAGCAGCCGACAGGTTTTCCAGCCCCAGCATTTT.

CDR3 in amino acids: CASSGVGTGVTGELFF. CDR3 in DNA: TGTGCCAGCAGTGGGGTGGGGACAGGGGTGACCGGGGAGCTGTTTTTT. The J gene is TRBJ2-2, the V gene TRBV28; TRBD1 agrees at 10 bases. V gave up 5 bases and J gave up 5 bases; unmatched junction bases: 8. The germline V gene has CDR1 MDHEN and CDR2 SYDVKM. The CDR3 consists of 16 residues.

This sequence joins TRBV27 and TRBJ1-1; no clear D gene. Per the germline V gene, CDR1 is MNHEY and CDR2 is SMNVEV (reference sequence). The CDR3 extends over 13 amino acids. Trimming took 4 bases from V and 10 from J, leaving 16 bases between them. The CDR3 region is CASSYSEKSGAFF. CDR3 in DNA: TGTGCCAGCAGTTACTCGGAGAAAAGCGGAGCTTTCTTT.

This clone has more than one count but fewer than ten. This chain connects TRBV7-2 to TRBJ1-1; unclear D gene. The CDR3 is 13 residues long. With 2 bases removed from V and 1 base from J, the gap between germline ends came to 5 bases. The germline gives CDR1 SGHTA, CDR2 FQGNSA. Here the CDR3 DNA reads TGTGCCAGCAGCTTATGGAGGAACACTGAAGCTTTCTTT. Encoded protein: CASSLWRNTEAFF.